These T cell receptor beta chains were read from a single sample in a study of patients and donors after allogeneic stem cell transplantation. In TCRdb, the RT-PCR reads were re-called with MiXCR into one record per CDR3 protein. The data contain about 960,000 distinct CDR3 sequences, about 20% of them singletons. The sample comprised blood, either unsorted or a sorted T cell fraction (not recorded which). The receptors come from a human donor who was either an allogeneic HSCT recipient or a stem cell or donor lymphocyte infusion donor (not recorded which). It is not recorded whose cells these are; they may come from a transplant donor. The CDR3 runs from the conserved cysteine through the conserved F or W. Each record gives: J gene, V gene, D gene, clone size, CDR3 protein, CDR3 DNA. A D gene is named only where the DNA matches it firmly. Rows may omit the clone size; those that give it use once, few, many or a size class.

j_call: TRBJ2-7; v_call: TRBV6-1; d_call: TRBD2; clone_size: few; cdr3_aa: CASSEGWDYTYEQYF; cdr3_nt: TGTGCCAGCAGTGAAGGGTGGGACTATACCTACGAGCAGTACTTC
j_call: TRBJ1-1; v_call: TRBV24-1; d_call: NA; clone_size: NA; cdr3_aa: CATSDFSAGVTEAFF; cdr3_nt: TGTGCCACCAGTGATTTCAGCGCAGGGGTTACTGAAGCTTTCTTT
j_call: TRBJ2-6; v_call: TRBV5-1; d_call: NA; clone_size: NA; cdr3_aa: CASSFSARANVLTF; cdr3_nt: TGCGCCAGCAGCTTCTCTGCGAGGGCCAACGTCCTGACTTTC
j_call: TRBJ1-1; v_call: TRBV2; d_call: NA; clone_size: few; cdr3_aa: CASSEIDIGRNTEAFF; cdr3_nt: TGTGCCAGCAGTGAAATCGACATCGGTAGGAACACTGAAGCTTTCTTT
j_call: TRBJ2-2; v_call: TRBV29-1; d_call: NA; clone_size: many; cdr3_aa: CSVDTPNTGELFF; cdr3_nt: TGCAGCGTTGACACGCCTAACACCGGGGAGCTGTTTTTT
j_call: TRBJ2-7; v_call: TRBV29-1; d_call: NA; clone_size: many; cdr3_aa: CSVLRGLGNEQYF; cdr3_nt: TGCAGCGTTTTGAGGGGTCTAGGGAACGAGCAGTACTTC
j_call: TRBJ2-7; v_call: TRBV28; d_call: TRBD1; clone_size: few; cdr3_aa: CASSLSLDRGRYEQYF; cdr3_nt: TGTGCCAGCAGTTTAAGCCTAGACAGGGGGCGGTACGAGCAGTACTTC
j_call: TRBJ2-1; v_call: TRBV5-4; d_call: NA; clone_size: few; cdr3_aa: CASSGNGGRNNEQFF; cdr3_nt: TGTGCCAGCAGCGGGAATGGAGGGAGAAACAATGAGCAGTTCTTC
j_call: TRBJ2-7; v_call: TRBV4-3; d_call: TRBD1; clone_size: few; cdr3_aa: CASSQGFRQGESSDAYEQYF; cdr3_nt: TGCGCCAGCAGCCAAGGATTTAGACAGGGCGAAAGTTCGGACGCCTACGAGCAGTACTTC
j_call: TRBJ2-2; v_call: TRBV6-2/TRBV6-3; d_call: NA; clone_size: NA; cdr3_aa: CASEDTHADTGELFF; cdr3_nt: TGTGCCAGCGAGGACACGCATGCGGACACCGGGGAGCTGTTTTTT
j_call: TRBJ1-6; v_call: TRBV12-3/TRBV12-4; d_call: NA; clone_size: NA; cdr3_aa: CASSLTGTTSPLHF; cdr3_nt: TGTGCCAGCAGTCTAACCGGGACGACGTCACCCCTCCACTTT
j_call: TRBJ1-6; v_call: TRBV3-1; d_call: NA; clone_size: NA; cdr3_aa: CASSQEPGRGSPLHF; cdr3_nt: TGTGCCAGCAGCCAAGAGCCGGGGCGAGGTTCACCCCTCCACTTT
j_call: TRBJ1-1; v_call: TRBV3-1; d_call: TRBD1; clone_size: few; cdr3_aa: CASSQYGTGGTEAFF; cdr3_nt: TGTGCCAGCAGCCAGTACGGGACAGGGGGCACTGAAGCTTTCTTT
j_call: TRBJ1-1; v_call: TRBV25-1; d_call: NA; clone_size: many; cdr3_aa: CASSWGGDTEAFF; cdr3_nt: TGTGCCAGCAGCTGGGGGGGAGACACTGAAGCTTTCTTT
j_call: TRBJ1-2; v_call: TRBV2; d_call: NA; clone_size: NA; cdr3_aa: CASSEVADGPGGYTF; cdr3_nt: TGTGCCAGCAGTGAAGTCGCGGACGGACCCGGCGGCTACACCTTC
j_call: TRBJ2-3; v_call: TRBV10-3; d_call: TRBD2; clone_size: NA; cdr3_aa: CAISTVGSGSGTDTQYF; cdr3_nt: TGTGCCATCAGTACGGTGGGTAGCGGGAGCGGAACAGATACGCAGTATTTT
j_call: TRBJ1-2; v_call: TRBV20-1; d_call: NA; clone_size: NA; cdr3_aa: CSASGHSNYGYTF; cdr3_nt: TGCAGTGCTTCGGGACATTCAAACTATGGCTACACCTTC
j_call: TRBJ2-5; v_call: TRBV14; d_call: TRBD2; clone_size: once; cdr3_aa: CASSQGGSGIQETQYF; cdr3_nt: TGTGCCAGCAGCCAAGGTGGTAGCGGGATCCAAGAGACCCAGTACTTC
j_call: TRBJ1-1; v_call: TRBV5-1; d_call: NA; clone_size: NA; cdr3_aa: CASSPGPRRTEAFF; cdr3_nt: TGCGCCAGCAGCCCGGGCCCCAGGCGGACTGAAGCTTTCTTT
j_call: TRBJ2-3; v_call: TRBV5-1; d_call: NA; clone_size: few; cdr3_aa: CASSEKSWSSALSTDTQYF; cdr3_nt: TGCGCCAGCAGCGAGAAATCTTGGTCGTCCGCTCTAAGCACAGATACGCAGTATTTT
j_call: TRBJ2-5; v_call: TRBV7-9; d_call: TRBD2; clone_size: NA; cdr3_aa: CASSLTSGETQYF; cdr3_nt: TGTGCCAGCAGCTTAACTAGCGGGGAGACCCAGTACTTC
j_call: TRBJ2-1; v_call: TRBV6-4; d_call: NA; clone_size: many; cdr3_aa: CARDRKTGPNEQFF; cdr3_nt: TGTGCCAGAGACAGGAAAACCGGGCCTAATGAGCAGTTCTTC
j_call: TRBJ1-2; v_call: TRBV12-3/TRBV12-4; d_call: NA; clone_size: NA; cdr3_aa: CASSLRGARYGYTF; cdr3_nt: TGTGCCAGCAGTTTGAGGGGGGCGCGGTATGGCTACACCTTC
j_call: TRBJ2-1; v_call: TRBV29-1; d_call: NA; clone_size: few; cdr3_aa: CSVEIGRKVNEQFF; cdr3_nt: TGCAGCGTTGAAATCGGACGGAAGGTCAATGAGCAGTTCTTC
j_call: TRBJ2-2; v_call: TRBV4-3; d_call: NA; clone_size: NA; cdr3_aa: CASSQEAFPASRELFF; cdr3_nt: TGCGCCAGCAGCCAAGAGGCATTCCCCGCAAGTAGGGAGCTGTTTTTT
j_call: TRBJ2-1; v_call: TRBV5-1; d_call: NA; clone_size: many; cdr3_aa: CASRLVVLDEQFF; cdr3_nt: TGCGCCAGCAGGCTGGTAGTTCTGGATGAGCAGTTCTTC
j_call: TRBJ2-1; v_call: TRBV11-2; d_call: TRBD2; clone_size: few; cdr3_aa: CASSSSPLAGGTYNEQFF; cdr3_nt: TGTGCCAGCAGCTCAAGTCCTTTAGCGGGGGGGACCTACAATGAGCAGTTCTTC
j_call: TRBJ2-5; v_call: TRBV7-8; d_call: TRBD2; clone_size: few; cdr3_aa: CASSLVAGGTPETQYF; cdr3_nt: TGTGCCAGCAGCTTAGTAGCGGGAGGGACCCCAGAGACCCAGTACTTC
j_call: TRBJ2-5; v_call: TRBV7-2; d_call: TRBD2; clone_size: NA; cdr3_aa: CASSLGGTRLRTQYF; cdr3_nt: TGTGCCAGCAGCTTAGGCGGGACTAGGCTGAGGACCCAGTACTTC
j_call: TRBJ2-5; v_call: TRBV30; d_call: NA; clone_size: NA; cdr3_aa: CAWRGGGREETQYF; cdr3_nt: TGTGCCTGGAGGGGGGGAGGCAGAGAAGAGACCCAGTACTTC
j_call: TRBJ2-2; v_call: TRBV20-1; d_call: NA; clone_size: NA; cdr3_aa: CSARGTGPEELFF; cdr3_nt: TGCAGTGCTAGAGGTACCGGTCCTGAGGAGCTGTTTTTT